This TCR beta chain was identified in a study of Ad26.COV2.S vaccination and SARS-CoV-2 variants. Assay: immunoSEQ multiplex PCR; the TCRdb copy retains only in-frame clones and omits some. Of fewer than 400,000 clones in the sample, about nine tenths were seen once. The CDR3 loop spans 14 amino acids. CDR1 and CDR2 from the germline V gene are SEHNR and FQNEAQ (reference sequence). V lost 5 bases and J lost 5; bases outside the gene matches: 5. Treatment of the sample: about 20 received Ad26.COV2.S at low or high dose, single or two shots; roughly five received placebo; per-sample allocation not given. Samples were taken on day 63 after the first vaccine or placebo injection.

The chain uses TRBV7-9 and TRBJ2-2; 7 bases match TRBD1. The source of this sequence is a person between 18 and 65 years old who received the Ad26.COV2.S COVID-19 vaccine or a placebo. The sample consisted of peripheral blood, taken in a trial of Ad26.COV2.S vaccine versus placebo. Here the CDR3 DNA reads TGTGCCAGCAGCCCCGCAGGGGGAACCGGGGAGCTGTTTTTT. It yields the protein CASSPAGGTGELFF. Looking up the rest from reference TRBV7-9 and TRBJ2-2 gives the full variable domain: DTGVSQNPRHKITKRGQNVTFRCDPISEHNRLYWYRQTLGQGPEFLTYFQNEAQLEKSRLLSDRFSAERPKGSFSTLEIQRTEQGDSAMYLCASSPAGGTGELFFGEGSRLTVL.